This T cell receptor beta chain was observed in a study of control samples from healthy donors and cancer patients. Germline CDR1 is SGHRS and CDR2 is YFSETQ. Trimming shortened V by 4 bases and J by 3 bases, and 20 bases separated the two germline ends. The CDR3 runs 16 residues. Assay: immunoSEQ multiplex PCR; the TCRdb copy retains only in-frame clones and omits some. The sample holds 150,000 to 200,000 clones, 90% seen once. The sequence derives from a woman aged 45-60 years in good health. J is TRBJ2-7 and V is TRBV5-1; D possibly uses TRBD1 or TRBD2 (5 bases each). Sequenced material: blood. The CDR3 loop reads CASSPRGSGRLYEQYF. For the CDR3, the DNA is TGCGCCAGCAGCCCCCGGGGCAGTGGGCGGCTCTACGAGCAGTACTTC. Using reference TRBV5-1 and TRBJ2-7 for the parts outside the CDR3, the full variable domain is KAGVTQTPRYLIKTRGQQVTLSCSPISGHRSVSWYQQTPGQGLQFLFEYFSETQRNKGNFPGRFSGRQFSNSRSEMNVSTLELGDSALYLCASSPRGSGRLYEQYFGPGTRLTVT.